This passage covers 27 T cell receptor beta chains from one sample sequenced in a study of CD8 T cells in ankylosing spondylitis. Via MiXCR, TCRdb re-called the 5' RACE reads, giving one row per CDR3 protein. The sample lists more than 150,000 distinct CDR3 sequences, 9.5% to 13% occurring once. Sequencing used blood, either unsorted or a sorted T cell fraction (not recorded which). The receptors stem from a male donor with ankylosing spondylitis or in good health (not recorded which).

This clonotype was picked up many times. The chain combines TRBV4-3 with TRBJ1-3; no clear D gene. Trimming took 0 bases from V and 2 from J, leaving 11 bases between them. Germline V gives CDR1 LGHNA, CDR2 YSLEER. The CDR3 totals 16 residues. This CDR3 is CASSQDEGSAGNTIYF. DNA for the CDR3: TGCGCCAGCAGCCAAGATGAGGGTTCAGCTGGAAACACCATATATTTT.

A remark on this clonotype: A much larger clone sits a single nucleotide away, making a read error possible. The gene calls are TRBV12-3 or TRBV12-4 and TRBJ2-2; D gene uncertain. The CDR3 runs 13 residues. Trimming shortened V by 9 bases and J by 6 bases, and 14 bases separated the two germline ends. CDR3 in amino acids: CASTRINAGELFF. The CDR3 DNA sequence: TGTGCCAGTACCAGGATAAACGCCGGGGAGCTGTTTTTT.

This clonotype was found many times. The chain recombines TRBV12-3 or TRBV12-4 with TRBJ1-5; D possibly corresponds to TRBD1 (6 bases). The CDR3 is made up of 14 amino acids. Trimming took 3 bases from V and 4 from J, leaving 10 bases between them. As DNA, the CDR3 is TGTGCCAGCAGTTTTGGGGGCCTAAATCAGCCCCAGCATTTT. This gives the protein CASSFGGLNQPQHF.

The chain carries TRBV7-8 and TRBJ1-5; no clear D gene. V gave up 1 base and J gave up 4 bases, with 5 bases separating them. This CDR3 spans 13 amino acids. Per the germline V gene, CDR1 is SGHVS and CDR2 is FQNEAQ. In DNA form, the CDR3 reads TGTGCCAGCAGCTTAGTTGGGAATCAGCCCCAGCATTTT. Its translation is CASSLVGNQPQHF.

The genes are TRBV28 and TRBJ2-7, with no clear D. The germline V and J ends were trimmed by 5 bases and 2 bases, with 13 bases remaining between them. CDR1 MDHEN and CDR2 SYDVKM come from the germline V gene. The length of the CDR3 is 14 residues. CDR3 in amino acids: CASSEPLAPYEQYF. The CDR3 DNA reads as TGTGCCAGCAGTGAGCCCCTTGCCCCCTACGAGCAGTACTTC.

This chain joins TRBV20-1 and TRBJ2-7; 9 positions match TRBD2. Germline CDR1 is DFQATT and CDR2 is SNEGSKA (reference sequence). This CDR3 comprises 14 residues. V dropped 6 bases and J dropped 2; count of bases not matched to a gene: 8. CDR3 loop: CSAERASGTYEQYF. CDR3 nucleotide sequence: TGCAGTGCCGAGAGGGCTAGCGGGACCTACGAGCAGTACTTC.

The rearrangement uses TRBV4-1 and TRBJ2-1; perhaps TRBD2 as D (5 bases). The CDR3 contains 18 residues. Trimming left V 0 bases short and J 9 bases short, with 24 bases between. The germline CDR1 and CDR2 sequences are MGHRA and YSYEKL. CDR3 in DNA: TGCGCCAGCAGCCAAGAGCCTCAAGGGAGTGGATCATTACCTGAGCAGTTCTTC. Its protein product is CASSQEPQGSGSLPEQFF.

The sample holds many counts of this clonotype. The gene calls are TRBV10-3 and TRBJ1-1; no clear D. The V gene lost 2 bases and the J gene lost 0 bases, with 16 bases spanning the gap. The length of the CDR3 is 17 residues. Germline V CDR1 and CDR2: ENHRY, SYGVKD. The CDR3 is CAISEGGMPPMNTEAFF. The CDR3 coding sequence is TGTGCCATCAGTGAGGGAGGGATGCCCCCAATGAACACTGAAGCTTTCTTT.

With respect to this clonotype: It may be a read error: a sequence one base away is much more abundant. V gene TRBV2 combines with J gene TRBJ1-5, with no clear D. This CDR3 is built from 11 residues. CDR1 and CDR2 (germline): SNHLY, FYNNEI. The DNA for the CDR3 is TGTGTCAGCAGTGAATTCCAGCTCCAGCATTTT. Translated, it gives CVSSEFQLQHF.

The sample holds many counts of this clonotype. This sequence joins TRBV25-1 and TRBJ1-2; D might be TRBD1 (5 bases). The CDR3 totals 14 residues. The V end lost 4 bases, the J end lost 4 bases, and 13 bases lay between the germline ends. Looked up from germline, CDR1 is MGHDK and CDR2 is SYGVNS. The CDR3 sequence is CASSAGSGTYGYTF. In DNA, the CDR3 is TGTGCCAGCAGTGCGGGCTCGGGGACCTATGGCTACACCTTC.

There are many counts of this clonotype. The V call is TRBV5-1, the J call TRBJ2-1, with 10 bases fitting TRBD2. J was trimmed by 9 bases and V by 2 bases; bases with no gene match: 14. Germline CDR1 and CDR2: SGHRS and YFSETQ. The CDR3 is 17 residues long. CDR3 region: CASSLLQLAGTRGEQFF. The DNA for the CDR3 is TGCGCCAGCAGCTTATTACAACTAGCGGGGACCCGGGGTGAGCAGTTCTTC.

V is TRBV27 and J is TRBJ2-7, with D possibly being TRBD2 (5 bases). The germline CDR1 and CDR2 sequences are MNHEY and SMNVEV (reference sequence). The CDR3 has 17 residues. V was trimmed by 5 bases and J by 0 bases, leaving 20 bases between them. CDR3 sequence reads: CASSTILQTGSSYEQYF. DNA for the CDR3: TGTGCCAGCAGTACTATCCTTCAGACGGGGAGCTCCTACGAGCAGTACTTC.

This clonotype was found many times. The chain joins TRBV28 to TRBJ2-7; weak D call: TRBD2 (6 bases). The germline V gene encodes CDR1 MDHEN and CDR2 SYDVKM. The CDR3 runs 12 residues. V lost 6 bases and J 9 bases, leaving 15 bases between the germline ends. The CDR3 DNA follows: TGTGCCAGCAGGGGGGGTAACGGTGGGCAGTACTTC. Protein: CASRGGNGGQYF.

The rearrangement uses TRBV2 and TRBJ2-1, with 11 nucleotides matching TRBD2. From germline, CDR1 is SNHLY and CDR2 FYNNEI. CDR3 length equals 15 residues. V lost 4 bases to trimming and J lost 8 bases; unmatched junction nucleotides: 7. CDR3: CASSAASGGIYEQFF. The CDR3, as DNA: TGTGCCAGCAGTGCGGCTAGCGGGGGGATCTATGAGCAGTTCTTC.

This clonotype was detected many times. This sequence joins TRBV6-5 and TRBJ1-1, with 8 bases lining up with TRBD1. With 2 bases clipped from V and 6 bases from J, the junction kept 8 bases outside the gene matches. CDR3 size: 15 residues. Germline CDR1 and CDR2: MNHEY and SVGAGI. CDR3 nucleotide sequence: TGTGCCAGCAGTTACCAAGGACAGGGATGGGCTGAAGCTTTCTTT. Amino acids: CASSYQGQGWAEAFF.

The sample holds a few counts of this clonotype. The CDR3 nucleotides are TGTGCCAGCAGCTTAGATAGGTCTGGCTACACCTTC. Protein: CASSLDRSGYTF. This rearrangement joins TRBV11-3 to TRBJ1-2; D is unclear. The CDR3 extends over 12 amino acids. Deletions cut 0 bases from V and 7 bases from J, with 6 bases between. Per the germline V gene, CDR1 is SGHNT and CDR2 is YENEEA.

The CDR3: CASSLASGRADTQYF. The CDR3 DNA follows: TGTGCCAGCAGCTTAGCAAGCGGGAGGGCAGATACGCAGTATTTT. This chain uses TRBV7-6 with TRBJ2-3, with 10 positions matching TRBD2. The germline V gene encodes CDR1 SGHVS and CDR2 FNYEAQ. V shed 0 bases, J shed 4 bases, and the junction held 1 base outside the gene matches. The CDR3 has 15 residues.

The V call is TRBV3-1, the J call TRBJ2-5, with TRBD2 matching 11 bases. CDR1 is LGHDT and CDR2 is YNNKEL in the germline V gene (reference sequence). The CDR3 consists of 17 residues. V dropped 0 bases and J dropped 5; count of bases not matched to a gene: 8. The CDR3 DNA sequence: TGTGCCAGCAGCCAAGATCCTCAACTAGCGGGGGCGGAGACCCAGTACTTC. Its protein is CASSQDPQLAGAETQYF.

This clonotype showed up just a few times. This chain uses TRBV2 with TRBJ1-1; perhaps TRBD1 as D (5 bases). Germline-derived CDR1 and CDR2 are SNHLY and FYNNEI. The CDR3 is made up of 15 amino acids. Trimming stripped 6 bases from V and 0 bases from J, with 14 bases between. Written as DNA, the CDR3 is TGTGCCAGCAGCGAGACCGAGGACATGAACACTGAAGCTTTCTTT. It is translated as CASSETEDMNTEAFF.

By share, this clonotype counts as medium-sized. For the CDR3, the DNA is TGTGCCAGCAGCAAAGTGGTTCCCCCAGACAGTCCCAGCCGGGATAGCAATCAGCCCCAGCATTTT. Its protein is CASSKVVPPDSPSRDSNQPQHF. J is TRBJ1-5 and V is TRBV21-1. TRBV21-1 has pseudogene status. This CDR3 contains 22 residues.

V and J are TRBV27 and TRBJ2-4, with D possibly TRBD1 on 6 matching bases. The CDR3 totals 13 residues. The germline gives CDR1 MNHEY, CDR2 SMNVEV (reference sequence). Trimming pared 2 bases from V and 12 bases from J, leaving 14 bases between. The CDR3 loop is CASSLAGQSPQYF. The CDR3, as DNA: TGTGCCAGCAGTTTAGCCGGACAGTCCCCTCAGTACTTC.

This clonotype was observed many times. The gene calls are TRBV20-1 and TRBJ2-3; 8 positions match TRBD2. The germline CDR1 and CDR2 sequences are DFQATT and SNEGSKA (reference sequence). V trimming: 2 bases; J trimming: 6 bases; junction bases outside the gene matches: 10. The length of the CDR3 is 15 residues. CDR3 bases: TGCAGTGCTAGATACAGCGGGGGACCCGGGGATACGCAGTATTTT. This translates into CSARYSGGPGDTQYF.

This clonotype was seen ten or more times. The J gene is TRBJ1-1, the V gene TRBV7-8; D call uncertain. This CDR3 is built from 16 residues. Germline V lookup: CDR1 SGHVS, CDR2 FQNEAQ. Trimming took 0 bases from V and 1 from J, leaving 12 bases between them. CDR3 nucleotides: TGTGCCAGCAGCTTAGCCCACCGGACGGGGAACACTGAAGCTTTCTTT. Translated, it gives CASSLAHRTGNTEAFF.

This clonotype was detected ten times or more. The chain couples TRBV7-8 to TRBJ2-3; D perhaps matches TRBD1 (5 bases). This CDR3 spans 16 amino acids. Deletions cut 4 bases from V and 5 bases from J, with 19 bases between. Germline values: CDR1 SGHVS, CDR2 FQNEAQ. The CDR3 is CASSYGRVLREDTQYF. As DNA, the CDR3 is TGTGCCAGCAGCTATGGCAGGGTTTTAAGGGAAGATACGCAGTATTTT.

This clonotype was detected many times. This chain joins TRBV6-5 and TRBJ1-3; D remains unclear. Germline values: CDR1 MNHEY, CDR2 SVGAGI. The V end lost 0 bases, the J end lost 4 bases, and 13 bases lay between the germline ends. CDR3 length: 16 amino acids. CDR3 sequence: CASSYSWSSLGNTIYF. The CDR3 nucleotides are TGTGCCAGCAGTTACTCATGGTCCTCTCTCGGAAACACCATATATTTT.

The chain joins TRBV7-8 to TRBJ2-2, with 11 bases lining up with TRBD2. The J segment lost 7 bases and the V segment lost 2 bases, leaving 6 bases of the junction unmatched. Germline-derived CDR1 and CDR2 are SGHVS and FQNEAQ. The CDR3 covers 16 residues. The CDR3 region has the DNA TGTGCCAGCAGCTTACTAGCGGGAGGAGTCATCGGGGAGCTGTTTTTT. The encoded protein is CASSLLAGGVIGELFF.

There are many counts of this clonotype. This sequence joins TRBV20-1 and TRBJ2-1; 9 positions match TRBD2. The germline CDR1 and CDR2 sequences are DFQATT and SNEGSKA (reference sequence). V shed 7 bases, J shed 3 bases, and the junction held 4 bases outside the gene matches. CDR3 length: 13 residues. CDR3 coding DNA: TGCAGTGTGGGGCGGGGGGGCTACAATGAGCAGTTCTTC. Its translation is CSVGRGGYNEQFF.